What follows are 18 T cell receptor beta chains derived from one specimen sequenced in a study of OX40 agonist ivuxolimab in advanced cancers. Only in-frame clones appear in the TCRdb table, and some are missing; sequencing was by immunoSEQ multiplex PCR. The top ten hold around 6.1% of the sample, which has tens of thousands of clones, 75% to 95% seen once. This specimen was CD4+ or CD8+ T cells sorted from blood, taken in a trial of the OX40 agonist ivuxolimab. The receptors stem from an adult with an advanced solid tumor such as melanoma, head and neck, liver or kidney cancer.

The chain carries TRBV28 and TRBJ1-5; possible D gene TRBD1, 5 bases. The CDR3 runs to 15 residues. Per the germline V gene, CDR1 is MDHEN and CDR2 is SYDVKM. V lost 6 bases and J 4 bases, leaving 16 bases between the germline ends. Here the CDR3 reads CASSPTGQQNQPQHF. Written as DNA, the CDR3 is TGTGCCAGCAGCCCTACGGGGCAGCAGAATCAGCCCCAGCATTTT.

The chain links TRBV15 to TRBJ2-5, with D uncertain. Germline loops: CDR1 LNHNV, CDR2 YYDKDF (reference sequence). Trimming cost V 0 bases and J 7 bases, with 12 bases left between them. The CDR3 loop spans 14 amino acids. The CDR3 nucleotides read TGTGCCACCAGCAGAGATCCATTATTTCGGACCCAGTACTTC. This encodes CATSRDPLFRTQYF. Full variable domain (rest looked up from reference TRBV15 and TRBJ2-5): DAMVIQNPRYQVTQFGKPVTLSCSQTLNHNVMYWYQQKSSQAPKLLFHYYDKDFNNEADTPDNFQSRRPNTSFCFLDIRSPGLGDTAMYLCATSRDPLFRTQYFGPGTRLLVL.

This chain joins TRBV28 and TRBJ2-7; D not resolved. Germline V gene sequence: CDR1 MDHEN, CDR2 SYDVKM. This CDR3 spans 12 amino acids. Trimming cost V 3 bases and J 5 bases, with 8 bases left between them. The CDR3 DNA reads as TGTGCCAGCAGTTTTAGGGCCCACGAGCAGTACTTC. This gives the protein CASSFRAHEQYF.

The chain is built from TRBV7-9 and TRBJ1-4, with 8 bases that match TRBD1. Per germline, CDR1 SEHNR and CDR2 FQNEAQ (reference sequence). CDR3 length: 16 amino acids. V was clipped by 2 bases and J by 5 bases; unmatched bases: 7. CDR3 sequence (DNA): TGTGCCAGCAGCTTACTAGGGACAGGACTAAATGAAAAACTGTTTTTT. Its protein product is CASSLLGTGLNEKLFF.

The CDR3 nucleotides are TGTGCCATCAGTGAATATGGGACAGGGTTAAGCTCTGGAAACACCATATATTTT. Residues: CAISEYGTGLSSGNTIYF. This chain links TRBV10-3 with TRBJ1-3, with 9 bases that match TRBD1. CDR1 is ENHRY and CDR2 is SYGVKD in the germline V gene. The CDR3 covers 18 residues. V shed 3 bases and J 0 bases; nucleotides not matched to a gene: 9.

The chain couples TRBV12-1 to TRBJ2-1; the D call TRBD2 from the table was never checked on the DNA. TRBV12-1 is termed a pseudogene. The CDR3 is 16 amino acids. DNA for the CDR3: TGTGCCAGCGGGAGGACTGGACGGGACTTGTATGTTGAGCAGTTCTTC. Translated: CASGRTGRDLYVEQFF.

V usage is TRBV6-5 and J usage is TRBJ1-2; D is unclear. CDR3 length: 12 residues. Germline lookup yields CDR1 MNHEY and CDR2 SVGAGI. The V end lost 4 bases, the J end lost 4 bases, and 7 bases lay between the germline ends. CDR3 DNA sequence: TGTGCCAGCAGTTCGGACGTCTATGGCTACACCTTC. This encodes CASSSDVYGYTF.

J is TRBJ2-7 and V is TRBV30; TRBD1 matches at 7 bases. The germline CDR1 and CDR2 sequences are GTSNPN and SVGIG (reference sequence). V lost 0 bases to trimming and J lost 4 bases; unmatched junction nucleotides: 9. CDR3 length equals 15 residues. CDR3 sequence: CAWSVFRGLMYEQYF. The CDR3 nucleotides are TGTGCCTGGAGTGTATTTAGGGGGCTGATGTACGAGCAGTACTTC. Full variable domain (outside the CDR3, taken from reference TRBV30 and TRBJ2-7): SQTIHQWPATLVQPVGSPLSLECTVEGTSNPNLYWYRQAAGRGLQLLFYSVGIGQISSEVPQNLSASRPQDRQFILSSKKLLLSDSGFYLCAWSVFRGLMYEQYFGPGTRLTVT.

The chain combines TRBV10-3 with TRBJ1-2, with D maybe TRBD1 (6 bases). Germline V gene data show CDR1 as ENHRY and CDR2 as SYGVKD. Trimming left V 7 bases short and J 4 bases short, with 13 bases between. The CDR3 covers 13 residues. The CDR3 here is CAINPTGAYGYTF. CDR3 in DNA: TGTGCCATCAATCCGACAGGAGCCTATGGCTACACCTTC.

The DNA for the CDR3 is TGTGCCAGCAGCCCATTCTCTAGTTATGGCTACACCTTC. Protein sequence: CASSPFSSYGYTF. The chain joins TRBV7-2 to TRBJ1-2; no firm D call. The CDR3 is 13 amino acids. V lost 5 bases and J lost 5, with 12 bases in between. The V gene's germline CDR1 is SGHTA and CDR2 FQGNSA.

V gene TRBV29-1 combines with J gene TRBJ2-1; D not certain. Trimming left V 4 bases short and J 1 base short, with 11 bases between. CDR3 length: 14 residues. Germline V CDR1 and CDR2: SQVTM, ANQGSEA. The CDR3 bases are TGCAGCGTTGTTGTAGAGTGGTCCTACAATGAGCAGTTCTTC. The encoded protein is CSVVVEWSYNEQFF.

This clone was detected once. This sequence joins TRBV19 and TRBJ1-1; D remains unclear. The CDR3 is made up of 14 amino acids. Trimming removed 1 base from V and 3 bases from J, with 9 bases in between. CDR1 LNHDA and CDR2 SQIVND come from the germline V gene (reference sequence). This CDR3 reads CASSIGAGYTEAFF. CDR3 sequence (DNA): TGTGCCAGTAGTATAGGGGCGGGATACACTGAAGCTTTCTTT.

The chain joins TRBV13 to TRBJ1-1; the match to TRBD1 covers 8 bases. Unmatched junction bases numbered 2, after V lost 0 bases and J lost 5 bases. Germline lookup yields CDR1 PRHDT and CDR2 FYEKMQ (reference sequence). The length of the CDR3 is 14 residues. The CDR3 is CASSLGQGVTEAFF. The CDR3 DNA follows: TGTGCCAGCAGCTTAGGACAGGGGGTAACTGAAGCTTTCTTT.

This rearrangement joins TRBV6-5 to TRBJ2-2; a possible D gene is TRBD2 (7 bases). Germline CDR1 is MNHEY and CDR2 is SVGAGI. V was trimmed by 7 bases and J by 3 bases, leaving 15 bases between them. The length of the CDR3 is 15 residues. The CDR3 loop reads CASKSRGLYTGELFF. For the CDR3, the DNA is TGTGCCAGCAAATCGCGGGGGCTTTACACCGGGGAGCTGTTTTTT.

The rearrangement joins TRBV6-6 to TRBJ2-7; 8 bases are shared with TRBD1. With V trimmed by 2 bases and J by 4 bases, 4 bases remained unmatched. Germline V gene lookup returns CDR1 MNHNY and CDR2 SVGAGI (reference sequence). The CDR3 sequence is 14 residues long. The CDR3 region has the DNA TGTGCCAGCAGTTACGGCCAGGGGGCATACGAGCAGTACTTC. This encodes CASSYGQGAYEQYF.

This chain joins TRBV4-3 and TRBJ2-7; D unclear. The germline CDR1 and CDR2 sequences are LGHNA and YSLEER. The CDR3 has 14 amino acids. Trimming took 1 base from V and 1 from J, leaving 8 bases between them. CDR3 sequence reads: CASSQAPGSYEQYF. The DNA of the CDR3 is TGCGCCAGCAGCCAAGCCCCTGGGTCCTACGAGCAGTACTTC.

The chain carries TRBV2 and TRBJ1-5; TRBD1 agrees at 7 bases. The CDR3 runs 15 residues. V shed 7 bases, J shed 2 bases, and the junction held 8 bases outside the gene matches. Germline V gives CDR1 SNHLY, CDR2 FYNNEI. CDR3 in amino acids: CASTVSDRGNQPQHF. CDR3 bases: TGTGCCAGCACCGTATCCGACAGGGGCAATCAGCCCCAGCATTTT.

V usage is TRBV7-9 and J usage is TRBJ1-1; TRBD1 matches at 9 bases. V was clipped by 5 bases and J by 1 base; unmatched bases: 5. This CDR3 has 15 residues. CDR1 SEHNR and CDR2 FQNEAQ come from the germline V gene (reference sequence). The CDR3 reads CASSRQGETNTEAFF. CDR3 nucleotide sequence: TGTGCCAGCAGCAGACAGGGGGAGACGAACACTGAAGCTTTCTTT.